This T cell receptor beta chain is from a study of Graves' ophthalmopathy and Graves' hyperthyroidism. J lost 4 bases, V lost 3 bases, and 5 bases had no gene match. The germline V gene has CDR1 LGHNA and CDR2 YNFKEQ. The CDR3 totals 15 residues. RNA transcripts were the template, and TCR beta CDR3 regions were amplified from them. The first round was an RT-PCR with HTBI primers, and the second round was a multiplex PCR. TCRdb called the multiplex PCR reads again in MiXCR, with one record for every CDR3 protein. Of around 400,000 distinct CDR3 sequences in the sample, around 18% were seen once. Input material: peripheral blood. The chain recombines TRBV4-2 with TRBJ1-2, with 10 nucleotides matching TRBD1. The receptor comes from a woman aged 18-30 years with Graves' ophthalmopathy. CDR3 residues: CASSQTGQGVYGYTF. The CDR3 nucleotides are TGTGCCAGCAGCCAGACAGGACAGGGGGTCTATGGCTACACCTTC.